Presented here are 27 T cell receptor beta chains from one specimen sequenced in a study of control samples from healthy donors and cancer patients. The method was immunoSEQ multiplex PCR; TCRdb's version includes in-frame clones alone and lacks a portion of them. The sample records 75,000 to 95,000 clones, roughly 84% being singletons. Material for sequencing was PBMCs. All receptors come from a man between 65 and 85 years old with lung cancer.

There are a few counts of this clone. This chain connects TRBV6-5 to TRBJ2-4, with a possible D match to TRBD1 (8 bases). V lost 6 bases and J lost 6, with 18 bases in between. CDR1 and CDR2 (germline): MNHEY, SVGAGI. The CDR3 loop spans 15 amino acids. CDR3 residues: CASSIGQGGGNIQYF. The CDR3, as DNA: TGTGCCAGCAGCATAGGACAGGGCGGGGGAAACATTCAGTACTTC.

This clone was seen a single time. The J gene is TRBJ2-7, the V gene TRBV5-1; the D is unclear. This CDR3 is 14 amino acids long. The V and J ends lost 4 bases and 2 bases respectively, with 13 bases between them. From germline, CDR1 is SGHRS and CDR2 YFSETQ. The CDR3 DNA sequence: TGCGCCAGCAGCCCCGACGGCATTACCTACGAGCAGTACTTC. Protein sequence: CASSPDGITYEQYF.

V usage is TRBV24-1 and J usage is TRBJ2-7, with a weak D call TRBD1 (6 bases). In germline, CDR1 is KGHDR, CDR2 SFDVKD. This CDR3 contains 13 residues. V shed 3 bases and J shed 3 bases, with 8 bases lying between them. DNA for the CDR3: TGTGCCACCAGTGATCCAGGGGTCTACGAGCAGTACTTC. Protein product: CATSDPGVYEQYF.

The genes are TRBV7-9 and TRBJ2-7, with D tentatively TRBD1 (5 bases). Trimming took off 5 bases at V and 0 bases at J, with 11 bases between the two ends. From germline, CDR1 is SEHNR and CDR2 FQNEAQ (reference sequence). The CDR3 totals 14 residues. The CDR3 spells CASSATASSYEQYF. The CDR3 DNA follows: TGTGCCAGCAGCGCGACAGCTAGCTCCTACGAGCAGTACTTC.

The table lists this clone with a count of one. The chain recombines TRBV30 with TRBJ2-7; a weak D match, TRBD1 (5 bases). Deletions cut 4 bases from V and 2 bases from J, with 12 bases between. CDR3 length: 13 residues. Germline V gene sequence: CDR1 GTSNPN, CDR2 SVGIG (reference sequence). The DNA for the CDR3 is TGTGCCTGGAATCTAGACAGCACCTACGAGCAGTACTTC. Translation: CAWNLDSTYEQYF.

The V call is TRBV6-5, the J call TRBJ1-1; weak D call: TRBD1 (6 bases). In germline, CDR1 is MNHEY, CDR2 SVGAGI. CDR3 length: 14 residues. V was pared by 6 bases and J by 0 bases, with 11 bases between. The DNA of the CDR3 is TGTGCCAGCAGGAGGGGGGGAATGAACACTGAAGCTTTCTTT. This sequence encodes CASRRGGMNTEAFF.

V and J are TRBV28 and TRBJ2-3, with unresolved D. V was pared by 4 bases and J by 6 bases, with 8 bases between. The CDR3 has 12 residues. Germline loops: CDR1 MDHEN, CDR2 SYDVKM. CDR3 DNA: TGTGCCAGCAGTTCCCTGGGCGATACGCAGTATTTT. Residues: CASSSLGDTQYF.

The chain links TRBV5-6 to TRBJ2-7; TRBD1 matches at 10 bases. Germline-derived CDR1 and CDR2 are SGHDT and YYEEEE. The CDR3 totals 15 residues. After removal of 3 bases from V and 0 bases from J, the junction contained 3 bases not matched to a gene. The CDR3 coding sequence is TGTGCCAGCAGCTCGGGACAGGGGAGCTCCTACGAGCAGTACTTC. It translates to CASSSGQGSSYEQYF.

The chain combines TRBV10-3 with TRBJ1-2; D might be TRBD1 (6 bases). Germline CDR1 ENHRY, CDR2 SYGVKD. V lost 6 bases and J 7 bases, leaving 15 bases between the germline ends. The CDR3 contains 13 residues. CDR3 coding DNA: TGTGCCATCAGGCTTGCAGGGGATGGTGGCTACACCTTC. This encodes CAIRLAGDGGYTF.

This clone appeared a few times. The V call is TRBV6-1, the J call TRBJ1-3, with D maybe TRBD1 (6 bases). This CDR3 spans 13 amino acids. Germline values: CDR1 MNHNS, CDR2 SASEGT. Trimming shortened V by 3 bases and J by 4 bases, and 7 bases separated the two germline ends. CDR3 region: CASSDGQGNTIYF. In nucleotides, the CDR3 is TGTGCCAGCAGTGACGGACAGGGAAACACCATATATTTT.

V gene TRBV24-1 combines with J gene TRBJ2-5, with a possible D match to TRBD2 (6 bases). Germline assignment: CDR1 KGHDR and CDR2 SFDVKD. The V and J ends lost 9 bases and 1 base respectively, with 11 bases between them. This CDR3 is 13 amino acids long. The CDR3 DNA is TGTGCCACCCGACGGGGGAGCCAAGAGACCCAGTACTTC. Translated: CATRRGSQETQYF.

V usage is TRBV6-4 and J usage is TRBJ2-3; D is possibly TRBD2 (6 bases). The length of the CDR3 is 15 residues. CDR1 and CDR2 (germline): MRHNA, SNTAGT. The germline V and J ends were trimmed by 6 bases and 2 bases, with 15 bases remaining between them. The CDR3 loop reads CASSKRTTSTDTQYF. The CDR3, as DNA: TGTGCCAGCAGCAAGAGGACTACCTCCACAGATACGCAGTATTTT.

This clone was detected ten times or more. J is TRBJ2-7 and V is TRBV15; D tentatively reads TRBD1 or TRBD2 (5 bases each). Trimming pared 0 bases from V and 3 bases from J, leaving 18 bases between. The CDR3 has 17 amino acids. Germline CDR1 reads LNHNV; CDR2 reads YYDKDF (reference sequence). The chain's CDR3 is CATSRDVRGAGYYEQYF. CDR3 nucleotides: TGTGCCACCAGCAGAGATGTTCGGGGCGCTGGATACTACGAGCAGTACTTC.

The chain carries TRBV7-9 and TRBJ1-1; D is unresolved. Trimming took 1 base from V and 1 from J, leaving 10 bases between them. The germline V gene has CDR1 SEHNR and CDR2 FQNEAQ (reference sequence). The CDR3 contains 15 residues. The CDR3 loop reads CASSLGGGGNTEAFF. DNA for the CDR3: TGTGCCAGCAGCTTAGGAGGAGGAGGGAACACTGAAGCTTTCTTT.

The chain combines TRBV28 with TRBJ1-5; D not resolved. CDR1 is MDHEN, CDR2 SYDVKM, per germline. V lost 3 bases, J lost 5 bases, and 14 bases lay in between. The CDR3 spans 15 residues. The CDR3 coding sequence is TGTGCCAGCAGTTTTTTCAGTCTGGGCCATCAGCCCCAGCATTTT. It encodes CASSFFSLGHQPQHF.

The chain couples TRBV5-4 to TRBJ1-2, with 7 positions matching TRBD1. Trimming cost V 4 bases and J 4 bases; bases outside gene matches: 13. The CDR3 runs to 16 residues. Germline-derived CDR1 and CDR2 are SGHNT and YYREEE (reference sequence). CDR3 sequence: CASSIQDRSHSYGYTF. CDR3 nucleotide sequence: TGTGCCAGCAGCATACAGGACAGGTCGCATTCCTATGGCTACACCTTC.

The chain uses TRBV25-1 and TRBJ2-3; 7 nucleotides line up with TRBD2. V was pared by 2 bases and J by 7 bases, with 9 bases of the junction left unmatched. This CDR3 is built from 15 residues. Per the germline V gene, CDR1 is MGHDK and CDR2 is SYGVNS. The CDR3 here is CASSEGGGGQNTQYF. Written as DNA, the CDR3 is TGTGCCAGCAGTGAAGGCGGGGGAGGGCAAAATACGCAGTATTTT.

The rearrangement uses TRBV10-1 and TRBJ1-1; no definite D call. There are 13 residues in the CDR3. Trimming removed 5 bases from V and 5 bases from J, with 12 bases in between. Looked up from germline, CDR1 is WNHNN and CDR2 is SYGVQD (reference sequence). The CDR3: CASSFRSSTEAFF. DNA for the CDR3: TGCGCCAGCAGTTTCAGAAGTTCGACTGAAGCTTTCTTT.

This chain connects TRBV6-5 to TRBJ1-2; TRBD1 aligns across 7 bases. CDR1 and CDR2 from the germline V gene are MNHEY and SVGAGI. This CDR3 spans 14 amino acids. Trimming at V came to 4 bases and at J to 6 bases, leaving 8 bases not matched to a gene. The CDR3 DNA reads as TGTGCCAGCAGTTTCTCTGACAGGGTTAATGGCTACACCTTC. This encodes CASSFSDRVNGYTF.

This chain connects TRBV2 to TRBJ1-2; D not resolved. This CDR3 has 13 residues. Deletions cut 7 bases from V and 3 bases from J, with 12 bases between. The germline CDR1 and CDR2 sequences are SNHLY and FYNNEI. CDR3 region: CASTMDLDYGYTF. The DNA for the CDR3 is TGTGCCAGCACCATGGACTTGGACTATGGCTACACCTTC.

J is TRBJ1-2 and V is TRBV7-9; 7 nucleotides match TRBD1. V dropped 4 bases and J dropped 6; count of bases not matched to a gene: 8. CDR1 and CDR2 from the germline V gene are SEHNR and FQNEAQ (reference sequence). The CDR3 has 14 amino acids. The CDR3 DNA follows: TGTGCCAGCAGCTCTTCTATAGGACAGGATGGCTACACCTTC. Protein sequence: CASSSSIGQDGYTF.

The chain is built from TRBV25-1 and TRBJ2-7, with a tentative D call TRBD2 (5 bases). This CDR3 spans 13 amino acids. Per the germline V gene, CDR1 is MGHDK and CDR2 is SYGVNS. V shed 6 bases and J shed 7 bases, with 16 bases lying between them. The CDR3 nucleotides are TGTGCCAGCAGACGGTTAGGGTGGGAGGAGCAGTACTTC. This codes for CASRRLGWEEQYF.

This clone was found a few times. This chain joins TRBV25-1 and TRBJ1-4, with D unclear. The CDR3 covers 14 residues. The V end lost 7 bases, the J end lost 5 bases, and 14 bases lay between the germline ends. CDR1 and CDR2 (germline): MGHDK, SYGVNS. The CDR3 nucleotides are TGTGCCAGCACCCTGTCGGCTCCAAATGAAAAACTGTTTTTT. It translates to CASTLSAPNEKLFF.

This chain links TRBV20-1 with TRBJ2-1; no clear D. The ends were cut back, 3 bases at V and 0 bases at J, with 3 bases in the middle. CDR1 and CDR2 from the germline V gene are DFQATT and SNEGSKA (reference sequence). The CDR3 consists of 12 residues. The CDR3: CSASISYNEQFF. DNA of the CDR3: TGCAGTGCTAGTATCTCCTACAATGAGCAGTTCTTC.

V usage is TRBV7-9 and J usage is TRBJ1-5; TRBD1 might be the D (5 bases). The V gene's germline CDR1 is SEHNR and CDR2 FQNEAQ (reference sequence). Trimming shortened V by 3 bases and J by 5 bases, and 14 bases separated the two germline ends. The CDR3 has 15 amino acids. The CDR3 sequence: CASSLGQGNDQPQHF. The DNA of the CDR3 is TGTGCCAGCAGCTTGGGGCAGGGCAACGATCAGCCCCAGCATTTT.

The CDR3 reads CASRNYNEQFF. Written as DNA, the CDR3 is TGTGCCAGCCGCAACTACAATGAGCAGTTCTTC. This chain connects TRBV27 to TRBJ2-1; D is ambiguous. The CDR3 extends over 11 amino acids. Germline V gene sequence: CDR1 MNHEY, CDR2 SMNVEV (reference sequence). Trimming left V 8 bases short and J 3 bases short, with 5 bases between.

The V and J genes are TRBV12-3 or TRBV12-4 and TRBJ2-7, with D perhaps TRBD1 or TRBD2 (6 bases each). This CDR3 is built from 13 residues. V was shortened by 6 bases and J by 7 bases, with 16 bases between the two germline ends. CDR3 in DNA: TGTGCCAGCAGACCCCGGGGGCCGGGTGAGCAGTACTTC. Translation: CASRPRGPGEQYF.